These 28 T cell receptor beta chains were sequenced from one sample in a study of tumor-infiltrating lymphocytes in primary liver carcinoma. For each extraction, RNA and DNA were obtained together from approximately 20-30 mg of unsorted bulk tissue. TCR beta cDNA was made from 450 to 500 ng total RNA with a constant-region primer. Library construction for TCR beta comprised three nested multiplex PCR rounds performed with slightly modified ARM-PCR. Researchers ran the first two PCR rounds for roughly 11 cycles each with TRBV1-TRBV30 forward primers and a C-beta reverse primer. TCRdb reprocessed the multiplex PCR reads with MiXCR, giving one entry per CDR3 protein. The data contain under 45,000 distinct CDR3 sequences, about three quarters of them singletons. Sequencing was carried out using liver tumor tissue from sampling region 2. Subset reported: tumor region T2, inferior pole. Receptors were obtained from a man aged 35-49 years with primary liver carcinoma and hepatitis B virus infection.

Note on this clonotype: The germline gene is not matched at one end of the junction; a read error may be the cause. The gene calls are TRBV5-1 and TRBJ2-3; tentatively, D is TRBD1 (5 bases). The CDR3 length is 15 residues. Per the germline V gene, CDR1 is SGHRS and CDR2 is YFSETQ. The CDR3 loop reads CASSLEGRLTDTQYF. The CDR3, as DNA: TGCGCCAGCAGCTTGGAAGGCCGGCTGACAGATACACAGTATTTT.

As concerns this clonotype: A single base separates this from a much larger clone, so it may be a read error. The rearrangement joins TRBV16 to TRBJ1-2; D ambiguous. Germline assignment: CDR1 KGHSY and CDR2 FQNENV. This CDR3 has 14 residues. CDR3 sequence (DNA): TGTGCCAGCAACCAATCGGTAACGGGGTATGGCTACACCTTC. It encodes CASNQSVTGYGYTF. Full variable domain (rest looked up from reference TRBV16 and TRBJ1-2): GEEVAQTPKHLVRGEGQKAKLYCAPIKGHSYVFWYQQVLKNEFKFLISFQNENVFDETGMPKERFSAKCLPNSPCSLEIQATKLEDSAVYFCASNQSVTGYGYTFGSGTRLTVV.

In regard to this clonotype: Compared with germline, one end of the junction differs, possibly owing to a read error. The chain joins TRBV7-8 to TRBJ2-7, with D maybe TRBD1 (6 bases). Germline V gives CDR1 SGHVS, CDR2 FQNEAQ. The CDR3 is 16 residues long. DNA for the CDR3: TGTGTCAGCAGCATAGCGTCCCTTCAGGGGAAGGGCGAGCAGTACTTC. Translating gives CVSSIASLQGKGEQYF.

This sequence joins TRBV5-1 and TRBJ2-3, with 8 bases fitting TRBD2. V trimming: 0 bases; J trimming: 3 bases; junction bases outside the gene matches: 6. Germline V gene lookup returns CDR1 SGHRS and CDR2 YFSETQ. The CDR3 totals 16 residues. CDR3 in DNA: TGCGCCAGCAGCTTGGACGGGAGGGTTGGAACAGATACGCAGTATTTT. It specifies CASSLDGRVGTDTQYF.

Note on this clonotype: An end of the junction differs from the germline gene, which may be a read error. The CDR3 region has the DNA TGTACCAGGAGTTTATGGGGTTCTAATCAGCCCCAGCATTTT. Its translation is CTRSLWGSNQPQHF. The J gene is TRBJ1-5, the V gene TRBV28; D unclear. Germline loops: CDR1 MDHEN, CDR2 SYDVKM. This CDR3 has 14 residues.

In the case of this clonotype: This may come from a read error, since a much larger clone is one base off. V gene TRBV5-8 combines with J gene TRBJ2-3; 12 positions agree with TRBD2. CDR1 SGHTS and CDR2 YDEGEE come from the germline V gene. Trimming removed 0 bases from V and 4 bases from J; junction bases left unmatched: 3. There are 16 residues in the CDR3. The CDR3 DNA sequence: TGTGCCAGCAGCTTGGGACTAGCGGGAGAAGCAGATACGCAGTATTTT. Its translation is CASSLGLAGEADTQYF.

To note about this clonotype: This CDR3 fails to terminate in the conserved phenylalanine or tryptophan, so it likely reflects a read error. The chain employs TRBV29-1 and TRBJ2-7; D uncertain. The CDR3 length is 12 residues. Looked up from germline, CDR1 is SQVTM and CDR2 is ANQGSEA. The CDR3 protein is CNANFGTYEQYL. The DNA for the CDR3 is TGCAACGCAAACTTTGGCACCTACGAGCAGTACCTC.

Here the CDR3 reads CSVGEWIGRTEAFF. For the CDR3, the DNA is TGCAGCGTTGGAGAATGGATAGGGAGGACTGAAGCTTTCTTT. The chain uses TRBV29-1 and TRBJ1-1; D is uncertain. The V gene's germline CDR1 is SQVTM and CDR2 ANQGSEA. V was trimmed by 4 bases and J by 5 bases, leaving 17 bases between them. The CDR3 length is 14 residues. Full variable domain (outside the CDR3, taken from reference TRBV29-1 and TRBJ1-1): SAVISQKPSRDICQRGTSLTIQCQVDSQVTMMFWYRQQPGQSLTLIATANQGSEATYESGFVIDKFPISRPNLTFSTLTVSNMSPEDSSIYLCSVGEWIGRTEAFFGQGTRLTVV.

As for this clonotype: Mismatch with germline at one junction end may stem from a read error. The V call is TRBV13, the J call TRBJ2-7, with D hard to call. The CDR3 has 13 residues. Germline V CDR1 and CDR2: PRHDT, FYEKMQ (reference sequence). Here the CDR3 reads CASSLGSSYELYF. CDR3 nucleotides: TGTGCCAGCAGCCTTGGGTCATCCTACGAGCTGTACTTC.

This rearrangement joins TRBV10-3 to TRBJ1-5; D not certain. The CDR3 is made up of 14 amino acids. Germline-derived CDR1 and CDR2 are ENHRY and SYGVKD. Between the trimmed V and J ends, which lost 2 bases and 4 bases, there was a span of 9 bases. CDR3 DNA: TGTGCCATCAGTGAGATAGTAGATAATCAGCCCCAGCATTTT. Its translation is CAISEIVDNQPQHF.

V and J are TRBV29-1 and TRBJ2-5, with D unclear. The V gene's germline CDR1 is SQVTM and CDR2 ANQGSEA. The CDR3 has 12 residues. The CDR3 here is CRVPVGMETQYF. CDR3 DNA: TGCAGAGTTCCAGTGGGCATGGAGACCCAGTACTTC.

Turning to this clonotype: In this CDR3 the conserved last residue, phenylalanine or tryptophan, is missing, so a read error is likely. This chain uses TRBV7-8 with TRBJ2-6; 7 bases fit TRBD1. The germline V gene has CDR1 SGHVS and CDR2 FQNEAQ. V dropped 5 bases and J dropped 0; count of bases not matched to a gene: 7. The CDR3 consists of 17 residues. The CDR3 coding sequence is TGTGCCAGCAGCCAACGGGACAGCACCTCTGGGGCCAACGTCCTGACTATC. Residues: CASSQRDSTSGANVLTI.

As to this clonotype: Compared with germline, one end of the junction differs, possibly owing to a read error. The V call is TRBV11-2, the J call TRBJ2-4; no reliable D call. The CDR3 length is 15 residues. Germline lookup yields CDR1 SGHAT and CDR2 FQNNGV. CDR3 coding DNA: TGTGCCGACACCAATACGGCGGTAGCCAAAAATATTCAGTACTTC. It is translated as CADTNTAVAKNIQYF.

Comments on this clonotype: Germline and junction disagree at one end, which may indicate a read error. The chain joins TRBV28 to TRBJ2-1; D is unresolved. Per germline, CDR1 MDHEN and CDR2 SYDVKM. The CDR3 contains 15 residues. CDR3 in DNA: TGTGCCAGCAGTTTCTCCCCACCTCAGTACAATGGGCAGTTCTTC. Translating gives CASSFSPPQYNGQFF.

Remarks on this clonotype: Germline is not matched at one junction end, which may reflect a read error. CDR3 residues: CAITPWTSGSYNDQFF. Written as DNA, the CDR3 is TGTGCCATCACCCCGTGGACTAGTGGGTCCTACAATGATCAGTTCTTC. This chain connects TRBV10-3 to TRBJ2-1; 7 nucleotides line up with TRBD2. Germline CDR1 and CDR2: ENHRY and SYGVKD. The CDR3 is made up of 16 amino acids.

V gene TRBV7-3 combines with J gene TRBJ2-7, with 14 positions matching TRBD2. From germline, CDR1 is SGHTA and CDR2 FQGTGA. V lost 6 bases and J lost 2; bases outside the gene matches: 3. The CDR3 has 15 amino acids. As DNA, the CDR3 is TGTGCCAGCAGTCCGACTAGCGGGAGGGCCTACGAGCAGTACTTC. This gives the protein CASSPTSGRAYEQYF.

About this clonotype itself: At one of its ends the junction is not consistent with the germline gene, which may arise from a read error. CDR3 sequence reads: CAWTRDRAVYEYAF. The CDR3, as DNA: TGTGCCTGGACCCGCGACAGGGCCGTCTATGAGTACGCCTTC. The J gene is TRBJ1-2, the V gene TRBV30, with 7 bases aligning to TRBD1. The CDR3 has 14 residues. Germline lookup yields CDR1 GTSNPN and CDR2 SVGIG (reference sequence).

This rearrangement joins TRBV3-1 to TRBJ2-1; no firm D call. CDR1 is LGHDT and CDR2 is YNNKEL in the germline V gene (reference sequence). V was trimmed by 7 bases and J by 5 bases, leaving 15 bases between them. This CDR3 is built from 14 residues. CDR3: CASNRFAADNEQFF. For the CDR3, the DNA is TGTGCCAGCAACCGGTTTGCAGCAGACAATGAGCAGTTCTTC.

This clonotype has a single count. The CDR3 nucleotides are TGTGCCACCAGTGATGCCCGAGACAGGAACCAAGAGACCCAGTACTTC. Amino acids: CATSDARDRNQETQYF. The gene calls are TRBV24-1 and TRBJ2-5, with D possibly TRBD1 on 6 matching bases. Germline CDR1 is KGHDR and CDR2 is SFDVKD. CDR3 length: 16 residues. Trimming took off 3 bases at V and 0 bases at J, with 13 bases between the two ends.

In regard to this clonotype: Germline and junction disagree at one end, which may indicate a read error. V gene TRBV6-1 combines with J gene TRBJ2-7; D is unclear. The germline gives CDR1 MNHNS, CDR2 SASEGT. CDR3 length: 12 amino acids. CDR3 in amino acids: CTSSRSVYGQYF. CDR3 nucleotide sequence: TGTACCAGCAGTAGGAGTGTCTACGGGCAGTACTTC.

This clonotype was counted a few times. One base away lies a much larger clone, so this may be a sequencing read error. The rearrangement joins TRBV11-2 to TRBJ2-7, with D perhaps TRBD1 (5 bases). The CDR3 is 13 residues long. Per the germline V gene, CDR1 is SGHAT and CDR2 is FQNNGV. The CDR3 loop is CACSLGARWEQYF. CDR3 DNA: TGTGCCTGCAGCTTAGGGGCCCGCTGGGAGCAGTACTTC.

This clonotype was found a few times. The junction departs from germline at one end; a sequencing error may be responsible. The CDR3 region has the DNA TGTGCCAACAGCCAAGATCTGCACTACGAGCAGTACTTC. Protein: CANSQDLHYEQYF. J is TRBJ2-7 and V is TRBV4-3, with D unclear. CDR1 and CDR2 from the germline V gene are LGHNA and YSLEER. There are 13 residues in the CDR3.

This rearrangement joins TRBV7-9 to TRBJ2-1; possible D gene TRBD1, 6 bases. The CDR3 has 13 amino acids. V was cut by 5 bases and J by 3 bases, with 8 bases left in between. Germline lookup yields CDR1 SEHNR and CDR2 FQNEAQ (reference sequence). The CDR3 sequence: CASSLRGYNEQFF. The CDR3, as DNA: TGTGCCAGCAGCCTCAGGGGCTACAATGAGCAGTTCTTC.

This clonotype was detected once. The chain joins TRBV6-2 or TRBV6-3 to TRBJ1-5; D not certain. The V gene lost 2 bases and the J gene lost 6 bases, with 14 bases spanning the gap. In germline, CDR1 is MNHEY, CDR2 SVGEGT. The CDR3 runs to 15 residues. CDR3 loop: CASSYPRVPSQPQHF. In DNA, the CDR3 is TGTGCCAGCAGTTACCCGAGGGTTCCCAGTCAGCCCCAGCATTTT.

A note on this clonotype: A much larger clone sits a single nucleotide away, making a read error possible. The genes are TRBV28 and TRBJ2-3; D remains unclear. The CDR3 covers 14 residues. V dropped 5 bases and J dropped 0 bases, with 9 bases sitting between them. CDR1 is MDHEN and CDR2 is SYDVKM in the germline V gene. As DNA, the CDR3 is TGTGCCAGCAGTAAGGGTGATAGCACAGATACGCAGTATTTT. It translates to CASSKGDSTDTQYF.

The gene calls are TRBV14 and TRBJ2-1, with a tentative D call TRBD1 (6 bases). The CDR3 consists of 16 residues. Trimming took off 4 bases at V and 7 bases at J, with 20 bases between the two ends. The germline CDR1 and CDR2 sequences are SGHDN and FVKESK. The CDR3 here is CASSPRTVLGCNEQFF. The CDR3 region has the DNA TGTGCCAGCAGCCCTAGGACAGTGTTGGGGTGTAATGAGCAGTTCTTC.

To note about this clonotype: At one end, the junction sequence differs from germline, possibly due to a read error. The chain carries TRBV5-1 and TRBJ2-1, with TRBD2 as a possible D gene (6 bases). Germline values: CDR1 SGHRS, CDR2 YFSETQ. This CDR3 has 14 amino acids. As DNA, the CDR3 is TGCGCCAGCAGGCCCTCTAGCGAATACAATAAGCAGTTCTTC. Protein product: CASRPSSEYNKQFF.

As to this clonotype: A much larger clone differs by one base, so this may be a read error. The V and J genes are TRBV7-2 and TRBJ1-5, with 9 bases aligning to TRBD1. The length of the CDR3 is 15 residues. V trimming: 6 bases; J trimming: 6 bases; junction bases outside the gene matches: 9. From germline, CDR1 is SGHTA and CDR2 FQGNSA. The CDR3 region is CASSSQTGGSQPQHF. DNA for the CDR3: TGTGCCAGCAGTTCCCAGACAGGGGGTAGTCAGCCCCAGCATTTT.